The sequence of this T cell receptor (beta chain) was determined in a study of blood T cell repertoires in COVID-19 (dated by TCRdb to about 2020). Study-wide context: The collaborator samples originated in the United States, Italy and Spain and spanned the acute and convalescent phases of COVID-19. The sample metadata nearly always contained a de-identified subject ID, COVID-19 status, age in years and sex. The prospective study material was composed of cDNA or gDNA derived from T cells, B-cell-depleted T cells, or PBMCs. Where available, HLA class I and class II types were obtained from metadata supplied by the sample provider rather than from assay-based typing. The repertoires were released in a freely available public database intended as a resource for research on the immune response to SARS-CoV-2. Subjects who had been exposed to COVID-19, were actively infected with it, or had recovered from it provided the deeply sampled blood TCRbeta repertoires that made up the dataset. Samples were obtained from the ongoing ImmuneRACE study (first 160 participants) and from about 1,300 subjects provided by 6 global collaborators.

The collaborating institutions used their own protocols to collect whole blood in K2EDTA tubes. Collaborator samples were shipped for TCRbeta analysis as frozen whole blood, isolated PBMCs, or DNA extracted from either sample type. The CDR3 goes from the cysteine to the phenylalanine over 16 residues. This entry keeps only the CDR3 DNA: 48 bases, framed from base 1. CDR1 and CDR2 (SGHDN, FVKESK) derive from the germline V gene. Trimming accounts for 4 bases at V and 5 bases at J, while the number of junction bases matched to no gene is 9. TCRbeta CDR3 regions were amplified from genomic DNA using the immunoSEQ Assay, a bias-controlled multiplex PCR. In the paper's pipeline: Within the assay, amplification of reference gene primers was used to estimate how many nucleated cells each sample contained. To quantify the absolute abundance of each unique TCRbeta CDR3 rearrangement, sequence reads were collapsed and filtered. For each sample, productive Simpson clonality was calculated by taking the square root of Simpson's diversity index across productive rearrangements. TCRdb's version of the immuneACCESS table is confined to in-frame rearrangements and falls short of the full clone set. An unresolved V gene accounts for under half of the shortfall where checked; the remainder is of unknown origin. V, J and clone size are taken as reported in that table, and D and trimming were inferred from the DNA itself. The sample profile shows 50,000 to 60,000 clones; roughly 80% of them were found once. Clones ranked in the top ten supply approximately 6% of the sample.

Overall results and qualifications from the work: Clinical and demographic metadata were provided uncurated, with the amount varying by source and participant.

With regard to this clone: It lacks a known antigen. No much larger clone exists at a distance of one base, and base qualities are not known.

The TCR comes from a human donor in a cohort sampled during active or convalescent COVID-19. The chain is assembled from TRBV14 and TRBJ2-5; 11 bases in the junction line up with TRBD2. Sequenced material: peripheral blood. DNA sequence: TGTGCCAGCAGCCGTAGCGGGGGGGCCCTTCGGGAGACCCAGTACTTC. Its protein is CASSRSGGALRETQYF.